A single TCR beta chain is shown here with its context. The data were taken from a study of Ad26.COV2.S vaccination and SARS-CoV-2 variants. Germline assignment: CDR1 SGHNT and CDR2 YYREEE (reference sequence). CDR3 length: 14 residues. V shed 3 bases, J shed 1 base, and the junction held 4 bases outside the gene matches. Treatment meaning: roughly 20 received Ad26.COV2.S at low or high dose, single or two shots; five or six received placebo; per-sample allocation not given. Day 63 following the first vaccine or placebo injection was when the samples were taken. Measured with immunoSEQ multiplex PCR; TCRdb has only the in-frame clones, and not every one. This table has about 680,000 clones, around 90% appearing once.

The TCR originated in a person aged 18-65 years who received the Ad26.COV2.S COVID-19 vaccine or a placebo. The specimen was peripheral blood, collected in a trial of Ad26.COV2.S vaccine versus placebo. The genes are TRBV5-4 and TRBJ2-7; 7 bases align to TRBD1. CDR3 in amino acids: CASSWNRGSYEQYF. DNA of the CDR3: TGTGCCAGCAGCTGGAACAGGGGTTCCTACGAGCAGTACTTC. The full variable domain, with the rest looked up from reference TRBV5-4 and TRBJ2-7, is ETGVTQSPTHLIKTRGQQVTLRCSSQSGHNTVSWYQQALGQGPQFIFQYYREEENGRGNFPPRFSGLQFPNYSSELNVNALELDDSALYLCASSWNRGSYEQYFGPGTRLTVT.